These 27 T cell receptor beta chains were sequenced from one sample in a study of neurological immune-mediated disorders. TCRdb re-derived calls from the 5' RACE reads in MiXCR, one entry per CDR3 protein. The sample lists tens of thousands of distinct CDR3 sequences; under 11% were seen once. Source material: PBMCs. The source is a woman aged 55 to 70 with HTLV-1-associated myelopathy (HAM/TSP).

In its sample, this clonotype was seen many times. This chain uses TRBV2 with TRBJ2-1, with TRBD2 identical over 10 bases. Germline V lookup: CDR1 SNHLY, CDR2 FYNNEI. V lost 1 base and J lost 6; bases outside the gene matches: 3. The CDR3 is made up of 15 amino acids. CDR3 in amino acids: CASSEELAGFNEQFF. The CDR3 DNA is TGTGCCAGCAGTGAAGAACTAGCGGGGTTCAATGAGCAGTTCTTC.

This clonotype has at least ten counts. The chain is built from TRBV20-1 and TRBJ2-1; 12 nucleotides agree with TRBD2. Germline assignment: CDR1 DFQATT and CDR2 SNEGSKA (reference sequence). The CDR3 spans 18 residues. V trimming: 6 bases; J trimming: 1 base; junction bases outside the gene matches: 13. The chain's CDR3 is CSALTSGGIGDSYNEQFF. CDR3 DNA sequence: TGCAGTGCGCTGACTAGCGGGGGCATCGGGGATTCCTACAATGAGCAGTTCTTC.

This clonotype was detected ten times or more. This rearrangement joins TRBV2 to TRBJ2-7; D unclear. Per the germline V gene, CDR1 is SNHLY and CDR2 is FYNNEI. There are 13 residues in the CDR3. V dropped 4 bases and J dropped 2 bases, with 9 bases sitting between them. The chain's CDR3 is CASSGVVAYEQYF. The DNA of the CDR3 is TGTGCCAGCAGTGGGGTGGTCGCCTACGAGCAGTACTTC.

This clonotype has ten or more counts. The CDR3 DNA follows: TGCAGCGCTAGATTCGGGGGGACTCAGCCCCAGCATTTT. As protein: CSARFGGTQPQHF. The chain links TRBV29-1 to TRBJ1-5; D perhaps matches TRBD1 (5 bases). Germline CDR1 is SQVTM and CDR2 is ANQGSEA. V was trimmed by 7 bases and J by 6 bases, leaving 16 bases between them. This CDR3 comprises 13 residues. The whole variable domain, filled in from reference TRBV29-1 and TRBJ1-5, reads SAVISQKPSRDICQRGTSLTIQCQVDSQVTMMFWYRQQPGQSLTLIATANQGSEATYESGFVIDKFPISRPNLTFSTLTVSNMSPEDSSIYLCSARFGGTQPQHFGDGTRLSIL.

In this sample, this clonotype turned up many times. The chain couples TRBV5-1 to TRBJ2-1; D is unresolved. Germline assignment: CDR1 SGHRS and CDR2 YFSETQ. This CDR3 is built from 13 residues. With 2 bases removed from V and 3 bases from J, the gap between germline ends came to 6 bases. Here the CDR3 reads CASSLVSYNEQFF. As DNA, the CDR3 is TGCGCCAGCAGCTTAGTTAGCTACAATGAGCAGTTCTTC.

This clonotype is classed as medium-sized. J is TRBJ1-5 and V is TRBV29-1; 9 nucleotides match TRBD1. The CDR3 is made up of 12 amino acids. Trimming took 6 bases from V and 7 from J; bases not matched to a gene: 4. The germline V gene encodes CDR1 SQVTM and CDR2 ANQGSEA. CDR3 DNA sequence: TGCAGCGTCCAGACAGGGGGACAGCCCCAGCATTTT. Its translation is CSVQTGGQPQHF.

This clonotype was seen at least ten times. This chain joins TRBV12-3 or TRBV12-4 and TRBJ1-5; maybe TRBD1 (5 bases). This CDR3 contains 12 residues. Trimming removed 10 bases at V and 4 bases at J, with 11 bases between. The DNA for the CDR3 is TGTGCCACCGGGGCTCAAAATCAGCCCCAGCATTTT. Amino acids: CATGAQNQPQHF.

This clonotype was seen at least ten times. The rearrangement links TRBV5-1 to TRBJ2-2; D is unclear. The CDR3 loop spans 15 amino acids. Germline assignment: CDR1 SGHRS and CDR2 YFSETQ. V was clipped by 6 bases and J by 0 bases, with 12 bases between them. CDR3 region: CASTPWRSNTGELFF. In DNA form, the CDR3 reads TGCGCCAGCACACCCTGGCGTTCGAACACCGGGGAGCTGTTTTTT.

In its sample, this clonotype was seen many times. The chain recombines TRBV6-1 with TRBJ2-7, with D possibly being TRBD2 (5 bases). The CDR3 spans 13 residues. CDR1 and CDR2 (germline): MNHNS, SASEGT. V was shortened by 5 bases and J by 1 base, with 9 bases between the two germline ends. CDR3 nucleotides: TGTGCCAGCAGTACTAGTCTTTCCTACGAGCAGTACTTC. Translated, it gives CASSTSLSYEQYF.

The J gene is TRBJ2-5, the V gene TRBV20-1; D remains ambiguous. Germline V lookup: CDR1 DFQATT, CDR2 SNEGSKA (reference sequence). V dropped 5 bases and J dropped 0 bases, with 4 bases sitting between them. CDR3 length equals 11 residues. The CDR3 loop is CSALYQETQYF. The CDR3 DNA sequence: TGCAGTGCTCTGTACCAAGAGACCCAGTACTTC.

This clonotype was picked up many times. V is TRBV6-5 and J is TRBJ1-2; D is ambiguous. The CDR3 is made up of 17 amino acids. Trimming removed 0 bases at V and 8 bases at J, with 22 bases between. The V gene's germline CDR1 is MNHEY and CDR2 SVGAGI. The CDR3 region is CASSYSLRTGLYWGYTF. The CDR3 DNA follows: TGTGCCAGCAGTTACTCGTTGCGGACTGGGTTGTATTGGGGCTACACCTTC.

This clonotype was seen repeatedly, ten times or more. This chain uses TRBV4-2 with TRBJ2-7, with 11 bases identical to TRBD1. Trimming at V came to 8 bases and at J to 3 bases, leaving 9 bases not matched to a gene. Germline V lookup: CDR1 LGHNA, CDR2 YNFKEQ. The CDR3 has 15 residues. CDR3 loop: CASAGAGQGDYEQYF. CDR3 DNA sequence: TGTGCCAGCGCAGGGGCGGGACAGGGGGACTACGAGCAGTACTTC.

By sample share, this clonotype is medium-sized. The V and J genes are TRBV20-1 and TRBJ2-3; TRBD1 matches 7 bases. Germline V lookup: CDR1 DFQATT, CDR2 SNEGSKA (reference sequence). The CDR3 sequence is 13 residues long. Trimming at V came to 0 bases and at J to 4 bases, leaving 1 base not matched to a gene. The CDR3, as DNA: TGCAGTGCTAGAGAAGGGGGCCCAGATACGCAGTATTTT. The encoded protein is CSAREGGPDTQYF.

By frequency in the sample, this clonotype is medium-sized. This chain links TRBV20-1 with TRBJ1-5, with D unclear. The CDR3 has 14 residues. The V end was cut by 0 bases, the J end by 4 bases, with 10 bases between. Germline V lookup: CDR1 DFQATT, CDR2 SNEGSKA (reference sequence). The DNA for the CDR3 is TGCAGTGCTAGAGATCTGAGGGAAAATCAGCCCCAGCATTTT. It translates to CSARDLRENQPQHF.

Ten or more counts support this clonotype. The chain combines TRBV12-3 or TRBV12-4 with TRBJ1-5; the match to TRBD1 covers 12 bases. V gave up 1 base and J gave up 7 bases; unmatched junction bases: 2. The CDR3 extends over 15 amino acids. CDR3 bases: TGTGCCAGCAGTTTAGGGGACAGGGGGCACCAGCCCCAGCATTTT. This translates into CASSLGDRGHQPQHF.

This clonotype was counted ten times or more. The chain links TRBV20-1 to TRBJ2-5, with D possibly being TRBD1 or TRBD2 (6 bases each). The CDR3 covers 12 residues. Germline V gene lookup returns CDR1 DFQATT and CDR2 SNEGSKA (reference sequence). V dropped 6 bases and J dropped 5 bases, with 13 bases sitting between them. This chain's CDR3 is CSAEGGGETQYF. The CDR3 DNA reads as TGCAGTGCCGAGGGGGGTGGGGAGACCCAGTACTTC.

In this sample, this clonotype turned up many times. The chain combines TRBV27 with TRBJ1-1; 8 bases align to TRBD1. V shed 4 bases, J shed 5 bases, and the junction held 12 bases outside the gene matches. The germline CDR1 and CDR2 sequences are MNHEY and SMNVEV (reference sequence). The CDR3 covers 16 residues. The chain's CDR3 is CASSSPSDRGGTEAFF. In nucleotides, the CDR3 is TGTGCCAGCAGTTCCCCCAGCGACAGGGGAGGTACTGAAGCTTTCTTT.

This clonotype was detected ten times or more. The rearrangement joins TRBV5-1 to TRBJ2-3, with D uncertain. The CDR3 runs 15 residues. The V end was cut by 0 bases, the J end by 2 bases, with 10 bases between. CDR1 and CDR2 (germline): SGHRS, YFSETQ. The CDR3 nucleotides read TGCGCCAGCAGCTTGGTTGGGCAGATCACAGATACGCAGTATTTT. Translated: CASSLVGQITDTQYF.

This clonotype counts as medium-sized. V and J are TRBV15 and TRBJ1-1; the D gene is possibly TRBD1 (6 bases). Looked up from germline, CDR1 is LNHNV and CDR2 is YYDKDF (reference sequence). The CDR3 is 17 amino acids. With 0 bases removed from V and 0 bases from J, the gap between germline ends came to 14 bases. The CDR3 DNA reads TGTGCCACCAGCAGAGATTACGGAGACAGGCTGAACACTGAAGCTTTCTTT. Amino acid sequence: CATSRDYGDRLNTEAFF.

This chain uses TRBV11-2 with TRBJ1-1; no clear D gene. Germline V gives CDR1 SGHAT, CDR2 FQNNGV. The CDR3 has 13 residues. The germline V and J ends were trimmed by 5 bases and 3 bases, with 10 bases remaining between them. In nucleotides, the CDR3 is TGTGCCAGCAGCGTAAAGGTCGACACTGAAGCTTTCTTT. Its protein product is CASSVKVDTEAFF.

This clonotype was observed at least ten times. The chain couples TRBV5-1 to TRBJ1-4; D is unclear. The CDR3 extends over 15 amino acids. Germline V gene data show CDR1 as SGHRS and CDR2 as YFSETQ. The V end was cut by 0 bases, the J end by 3 bases, with 9 bases between. The CDR3 is CASSLGGRANEKLFF. The CDR3 DNA reads as TGCGCCAGCAGCTTGGGTGGGCGAGCTAATGAAAAACTGTTTTTT.

This clonotype was detected ten times or more. The chain couples TRBV5-1 to TRBJ1-3; D is uncertain. The CDR3 loop spans 14 amino acids. V was clipped by 5 bases and J by 0 bases, with 9 bases between them. Germline CDR1 SGHRS, CDR2 YFSETQ. The CDR3 reads CASRRSSSGNTIYF. DNA of the CDR3: TGCGCCAGCAGAAGGTCGAGCTCTGGAAACACCATATATTTT.

This clonotype is labeled medium-sized (0.01 to 0.1%). V and J are TRBV2 and TRBJ1-1; tentatively, D is TRBD1 (6 bases). CDR1 is SNHLY and CDR2 is FYNNEI in the germline V gene. V was cut by 7 bases and J by 4 bases, with 19 bases left in between. CDR3 length: 15 amino acids. The CDR3 DNA follows: TGTGCCAGCACCCGGCGGGGGGCGAGTGGCACTGAAGCTTTCTTT. Its translation is CASTRRGASGTEAFF. Drawing the rest from reference TRBV2 and TRBJ1-1, the complete variable domain is EPEVTQTPSHQVTQMGQEVILRCVPISNHLYFYWYRQILGQKVEFLVSFYNNEISEKSEIFDDQFSVERPDGSNFTLKIRSTKLEDSAMYFCASTRRGASGTEAFFGQGTRLTVV.

Many counts were recorded for this clonotype. The V call is TRBV7-2, the J call TRBJ1-4; 8 bases agree with TRBD1. V was clipped by 2 bases and J by 5 bases; unmatched bases: 4. Germline-derived CDR1 and CDR2 are SGHTA and FQGNSA. This CDR3 is 15 amino acids long. CDR3 nucleotide sequence: TGTGCCAGCAGCTTATTCGCAGGGGGCAATGAAAAACTGTTTTTT. Translation gives CASSLFAGGNEKLFF.

This clonotype was recorded at least ten times. V is TRBV5-1 and J is TRBJ2-5, with D unclear. The CDR3 is 18 amino acids. Trimming shortened V by 3 bases and J by 0 bases, and 21 bases separated the two germline ends. Germline V gene sequence: CDR1 SGHRS, CDR2 YFSETQ. The chain's CDR3 is CASSSRRYRVHHQETQYF. For the CDR3, the DNA is TGCGCCAGCAGCTCCCGCCGTTACAGAGTACACCACCAAGAGACCCAGTACTTC.

In its sample, this clonotype was seen many times. The rearrangement joins TRBV5-1 to TRBJ2-6; D is possibly TRBD1 or TRBD2 (5 bases each). Germline CDR1 is SGHRS and CDR2 is YFSETQ. The CDR3 sequence is 16 residues long. Between the trimmed V and J ends, which lost 1 base and 2 bases, there was a span of 10 bases. CDR3 amino acids: CASSLSLGAGANVLTF. The CDR3 nucleotides read TGCGCCAGCAGCTTGAGTTTGGGGGCTGGGGCCAACGTCCTGACTTTC.

This clonotype was seen many times. The rearrangement joins TRBV10-3 to TRBJ2-7; TRBD1 might be the D (6 bases). Looked up from germline, CDR1 is ENHRY and CDR2 is SYGVKD. The CDR3 runs 17 residues. V was shortened by 0 bases and J by 2 bases, with 17 bases between the two germline ends. CDR3 amino acids: CAISESPGTPTPYEQYF. The CDR3, as DNA: TGTGCCATCAGTGAGTCGCCCGGGACACCTACCCCCTACGAGCAGTACTTC.